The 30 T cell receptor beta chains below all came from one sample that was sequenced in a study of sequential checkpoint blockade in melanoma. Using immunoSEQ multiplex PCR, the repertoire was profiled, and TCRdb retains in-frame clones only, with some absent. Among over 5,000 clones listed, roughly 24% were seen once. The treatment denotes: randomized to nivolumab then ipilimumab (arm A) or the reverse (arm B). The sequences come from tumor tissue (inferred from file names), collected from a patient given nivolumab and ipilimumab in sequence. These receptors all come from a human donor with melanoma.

The CDR3 nucleotides are TGTGCCATCACCGACCCCGGGACAGATACAGATACGCAGTATTTT. Residues: CAITDPGTDTDTQYF. The chain links TRBV28 to TRBJ2-3; 7 bases agree with TRBD1. Looked up from germline, CDR1 is MDHEN and CDR2 is SYDVKM. V lost 10 bases and J lost 3; bases outside the gene matches: 13. The CDR3 is 15 amino acids.

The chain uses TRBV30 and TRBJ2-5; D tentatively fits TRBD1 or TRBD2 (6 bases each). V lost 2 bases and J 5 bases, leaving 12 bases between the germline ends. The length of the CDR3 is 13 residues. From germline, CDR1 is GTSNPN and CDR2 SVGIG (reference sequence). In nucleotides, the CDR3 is TGTGCCTGGAGTTTAGGGGGGTGGGAGACCCAGTACTTC. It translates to CAWSLGGWETQYF.

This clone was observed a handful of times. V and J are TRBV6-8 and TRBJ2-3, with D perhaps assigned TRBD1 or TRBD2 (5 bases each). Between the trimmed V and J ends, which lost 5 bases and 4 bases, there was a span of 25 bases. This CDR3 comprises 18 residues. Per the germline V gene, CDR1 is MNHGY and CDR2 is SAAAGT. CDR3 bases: TGTGCCAGCAGTGACCTCCGGCAAAATTGGGGGAGTGCAGATACGCAGTATTTT. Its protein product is CASSDLRQNWGSADTQYF.

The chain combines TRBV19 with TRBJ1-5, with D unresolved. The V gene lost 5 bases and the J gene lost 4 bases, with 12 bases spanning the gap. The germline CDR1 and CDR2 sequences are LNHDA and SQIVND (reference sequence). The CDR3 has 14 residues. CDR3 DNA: TGTGCCAGTAGTCTGACACCTGTTAATCAGCCCCAGCATTTT. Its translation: CASSLTPVNQPQHF.

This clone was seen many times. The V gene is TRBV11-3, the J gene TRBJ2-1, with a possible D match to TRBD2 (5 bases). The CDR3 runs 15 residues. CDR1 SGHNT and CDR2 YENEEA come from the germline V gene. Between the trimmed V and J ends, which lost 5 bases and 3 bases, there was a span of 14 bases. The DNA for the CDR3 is TGTGCCAGCAGCGCCGATCCGAGCGGCTACAATGAGCAGTTCTTC. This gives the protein CASSADPSGYNEQFF. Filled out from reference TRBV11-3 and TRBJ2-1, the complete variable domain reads EAGVVQSPRYKIIEKKQPVAFWCNPISGHNTLYWYLQNLGQGPELLIRYENEEAVDDSQLPKDRFSAERLKGVDSTLKIQPAELGDSAVYLCASSADPSGYNEQFFGPGTRLTVL.

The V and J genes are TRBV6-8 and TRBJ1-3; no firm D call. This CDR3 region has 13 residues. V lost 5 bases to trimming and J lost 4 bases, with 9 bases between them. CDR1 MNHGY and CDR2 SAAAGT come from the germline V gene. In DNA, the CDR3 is TGTGCCAGCAGTACCTGGGCCGGAAACACCATATATTTT. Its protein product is CASSTWAGNTIYF.

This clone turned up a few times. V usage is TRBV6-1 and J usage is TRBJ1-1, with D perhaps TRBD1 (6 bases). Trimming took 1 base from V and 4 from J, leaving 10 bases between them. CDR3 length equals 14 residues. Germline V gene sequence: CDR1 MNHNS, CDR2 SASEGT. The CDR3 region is CASSEGGGLTEAFF. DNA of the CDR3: TGTGCCAGCAGTGAAGGAGGGGGACTCACTGAAGCTTTCTTT.

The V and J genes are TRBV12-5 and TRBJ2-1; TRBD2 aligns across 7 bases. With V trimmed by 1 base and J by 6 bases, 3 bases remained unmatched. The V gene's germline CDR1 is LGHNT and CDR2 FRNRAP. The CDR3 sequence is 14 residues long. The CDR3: CASGLGAGINEQFF. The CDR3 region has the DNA TGTGCTAGTGGTTTGGGAGCGGGAATCAATGAGCAGTTCTTC.

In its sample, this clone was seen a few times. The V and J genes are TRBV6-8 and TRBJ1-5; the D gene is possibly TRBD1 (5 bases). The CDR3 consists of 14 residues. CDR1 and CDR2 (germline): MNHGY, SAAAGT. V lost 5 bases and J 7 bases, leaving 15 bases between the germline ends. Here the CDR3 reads CASSRDGAVQPQHF. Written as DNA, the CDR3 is TGTGCCAGCAGTCGCGACGGGGCCGTACAGCCCCAGCATTTT.

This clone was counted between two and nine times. The CDR3: CASSKDTGTNEKLFF. The DNA for the CDR3 is TGTGCCAGCAGCAAGGACACGGGGACTAATGAAAAACTGTTTTTT. The genes are TRBV11-3 and TRBJ1-4; D is possibly TRBD1 (5 bases). The V end was cut by 5 bases, the J end by 2 bases, with 12 bases between. Germline V lookup: CDR1 SGHNT, CDR2 YENEEA. The CDR3 runs to 15 residues.

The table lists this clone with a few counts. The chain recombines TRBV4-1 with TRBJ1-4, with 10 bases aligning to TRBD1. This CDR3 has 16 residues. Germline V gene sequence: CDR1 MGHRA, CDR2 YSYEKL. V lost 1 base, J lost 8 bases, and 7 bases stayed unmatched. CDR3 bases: TGCGCCAGCAGCCAAGCCCCGGGACAGGGGCAAGAAAAACTGTTTTTT. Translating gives CASSQAPGQGQEKLFF.

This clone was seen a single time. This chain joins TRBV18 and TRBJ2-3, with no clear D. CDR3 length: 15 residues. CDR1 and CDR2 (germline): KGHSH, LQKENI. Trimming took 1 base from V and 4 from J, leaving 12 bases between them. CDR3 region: CASSPRRSRADTQYF. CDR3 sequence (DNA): TGTGCCAGCTCACCACGCAGGTCTAGGGCAGATACGCAGTATTTT.

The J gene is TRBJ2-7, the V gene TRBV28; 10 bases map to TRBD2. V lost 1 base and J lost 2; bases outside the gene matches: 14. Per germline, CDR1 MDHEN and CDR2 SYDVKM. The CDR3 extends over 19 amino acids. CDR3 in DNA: TGTGCCAGCAGTTTATCCATAAGCCAACGAAGCGGGAGGGCCTACGAGCAGTACTTC. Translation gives CASSLSISQRSGRAYEQYF.

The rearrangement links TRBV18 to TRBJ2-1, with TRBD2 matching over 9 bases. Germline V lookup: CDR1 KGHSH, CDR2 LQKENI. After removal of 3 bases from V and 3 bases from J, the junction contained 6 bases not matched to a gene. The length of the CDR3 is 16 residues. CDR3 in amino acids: CASSPSGRTIYNEQFF. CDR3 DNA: TGTGCCAGCTCACCTAGCGGGAGAACCATCTACAATGAGCAGTTCTTC.

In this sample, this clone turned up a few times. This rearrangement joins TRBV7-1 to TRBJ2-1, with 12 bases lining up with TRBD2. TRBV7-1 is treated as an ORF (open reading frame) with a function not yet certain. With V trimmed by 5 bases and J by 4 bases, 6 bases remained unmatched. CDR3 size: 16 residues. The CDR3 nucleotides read TGTGCCAGCAGCACAAACGGACTAGCGGGATACAATGAGCAGTTCTTC. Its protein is CASSTNGLAGYNEQFF.

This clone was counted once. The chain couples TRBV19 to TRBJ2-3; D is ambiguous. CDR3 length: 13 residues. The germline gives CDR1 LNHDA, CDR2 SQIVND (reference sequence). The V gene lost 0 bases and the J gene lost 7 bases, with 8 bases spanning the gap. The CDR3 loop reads CASSIDGLNTQYF. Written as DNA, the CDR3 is TGTGCCAGTAGTATAGATGGGCTAAATACGCAGTATTTT.

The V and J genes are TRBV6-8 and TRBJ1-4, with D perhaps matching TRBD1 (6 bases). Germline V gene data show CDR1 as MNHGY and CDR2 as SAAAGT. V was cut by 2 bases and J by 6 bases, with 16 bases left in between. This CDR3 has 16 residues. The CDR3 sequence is CASSYGGGGRDEKLFF. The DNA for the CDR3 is TGTGCCAGCAGTTACGGGGGAGGGGGGCGCGATGAAAAACTGTTTTTT.

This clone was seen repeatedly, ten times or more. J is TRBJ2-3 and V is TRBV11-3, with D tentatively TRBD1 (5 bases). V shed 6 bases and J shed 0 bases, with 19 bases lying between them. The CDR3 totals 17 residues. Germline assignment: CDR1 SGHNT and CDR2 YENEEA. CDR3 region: CASRRGSAVGSTDTQYF. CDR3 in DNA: TGTGCCAGCAGAAGGGGCTCCGCCGTGGGCAGCACAGATACGCAGTATTTT.

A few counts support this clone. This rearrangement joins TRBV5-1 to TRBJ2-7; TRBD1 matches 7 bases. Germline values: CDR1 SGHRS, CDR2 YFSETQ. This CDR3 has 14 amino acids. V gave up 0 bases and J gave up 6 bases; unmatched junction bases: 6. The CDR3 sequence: CASSLGTGVREQYF. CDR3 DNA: TGCGCCAGCAGCTTGGGAACAGGGGTTCGCGAGCAGTACTTC.

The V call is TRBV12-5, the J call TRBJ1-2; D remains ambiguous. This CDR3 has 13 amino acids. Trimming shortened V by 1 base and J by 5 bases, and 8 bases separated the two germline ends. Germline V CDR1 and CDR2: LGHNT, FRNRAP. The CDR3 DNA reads TGTGCTAGTGGTTTGGCGGACGGATATGGCTACACCTTC. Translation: CASGLADGYGYTF.

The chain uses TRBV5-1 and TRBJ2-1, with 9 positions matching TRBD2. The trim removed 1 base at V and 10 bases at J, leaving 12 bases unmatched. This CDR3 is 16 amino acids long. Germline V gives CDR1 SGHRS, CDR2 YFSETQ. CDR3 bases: TGCGCCAGCAGCTTGACGCTAGCGGGACGTCGGGGGGAGCAGTTCTTC. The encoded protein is CASSLTLAGRRGEQFF.

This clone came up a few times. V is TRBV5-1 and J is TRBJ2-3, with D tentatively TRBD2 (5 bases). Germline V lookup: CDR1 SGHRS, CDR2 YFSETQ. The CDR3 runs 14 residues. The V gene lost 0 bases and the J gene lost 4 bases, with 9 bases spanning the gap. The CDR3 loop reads CASSLDPGSDTQYF. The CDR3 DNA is TGCGCCAGCAGCTTGGATCCGGGATCAGATACGCAGTATTTT.

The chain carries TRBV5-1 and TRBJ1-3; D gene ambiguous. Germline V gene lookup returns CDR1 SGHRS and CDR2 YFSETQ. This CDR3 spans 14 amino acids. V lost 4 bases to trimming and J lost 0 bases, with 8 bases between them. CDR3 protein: CASSLGDSGNTIYF. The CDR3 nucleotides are TGCGCCAGCAGCCTCGGAGACTCTGGAAACACCATATATTTT. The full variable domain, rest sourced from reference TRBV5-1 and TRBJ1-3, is KAGVTQTPRYLIKTRGQQVTLSCSPISGHRSVSWYQQTPGQGLQFLFEYFSETQRNKGNFPGRFSGRQFSNSRSEMNVSTLELGDSALYLCASSLGDSGNTIYFGEGSWLTVV.

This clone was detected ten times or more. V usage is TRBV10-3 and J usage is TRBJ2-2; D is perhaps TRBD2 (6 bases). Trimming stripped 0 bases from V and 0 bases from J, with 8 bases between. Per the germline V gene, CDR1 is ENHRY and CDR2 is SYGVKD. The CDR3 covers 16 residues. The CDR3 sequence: CAISESGGANTGELFF. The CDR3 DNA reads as TGTGCCATCAGTGAGTCCGGCGGGGCGAACACCGGGGAGCTGTTTTTT.

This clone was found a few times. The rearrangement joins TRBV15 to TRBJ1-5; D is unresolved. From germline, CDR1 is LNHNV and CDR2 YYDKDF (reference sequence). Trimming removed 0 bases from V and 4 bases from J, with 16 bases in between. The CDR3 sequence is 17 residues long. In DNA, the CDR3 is TGTGCCACCAGCAGAGAGAGGGCACGCGAATCGAATCAGCCCCAGCATTTT. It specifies CATSRERARESNQPQHF.

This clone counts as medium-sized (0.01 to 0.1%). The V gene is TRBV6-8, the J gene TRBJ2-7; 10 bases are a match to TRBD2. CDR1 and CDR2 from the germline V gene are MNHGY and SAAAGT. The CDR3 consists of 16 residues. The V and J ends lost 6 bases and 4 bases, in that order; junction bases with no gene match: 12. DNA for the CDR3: TGTGCCAGCAGCTTCCCTTGGACTAGCGGTAATTACGAGCAGTACTTC. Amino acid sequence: CASSFPWTSGNYEQYF.

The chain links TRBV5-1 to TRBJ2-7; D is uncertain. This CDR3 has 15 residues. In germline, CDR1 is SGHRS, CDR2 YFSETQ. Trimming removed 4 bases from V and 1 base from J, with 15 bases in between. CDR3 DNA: TGCGCCAGCAGCGACGGGCCCTTGGGGTCCTACGAGCAGTACTTC. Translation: CASSDGPLGSYEQYF. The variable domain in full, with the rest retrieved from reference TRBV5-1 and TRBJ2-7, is KAGVTQTPRYLIKTRGQQVTLSCSPISGHRSVSWYQQTPGQGLQFLFEYFSETQRNKGNFPGRFSGRQFSNSRSEMNVSTLELGDSALYLCASSDGPLGSYEQYFGPGTRLTVT.

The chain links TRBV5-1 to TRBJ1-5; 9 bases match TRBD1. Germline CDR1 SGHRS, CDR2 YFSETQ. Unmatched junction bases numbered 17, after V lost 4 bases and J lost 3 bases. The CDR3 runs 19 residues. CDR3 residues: CASSLSGTGLFNHNQPQHF. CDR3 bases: TGCGCCAGCAGCCTATCCGGGACAGGGCTGTTTAACCACAATCAGCCCCAGCATTTT.

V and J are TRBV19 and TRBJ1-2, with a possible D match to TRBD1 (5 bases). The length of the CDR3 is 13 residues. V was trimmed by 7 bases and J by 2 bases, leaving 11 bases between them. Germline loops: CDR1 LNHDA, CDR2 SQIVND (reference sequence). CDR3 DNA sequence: TGTGCCAGTACCATAGGGGCGAACTATGGCTACACCTTC. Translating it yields CASTIGANYGYTF.

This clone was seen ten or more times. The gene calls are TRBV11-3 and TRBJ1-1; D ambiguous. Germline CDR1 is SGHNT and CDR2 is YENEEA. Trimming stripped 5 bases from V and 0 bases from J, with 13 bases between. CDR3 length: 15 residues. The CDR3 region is CASSPGGDLNTEAFF. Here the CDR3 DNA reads TGTGCCAGCAGCCCGGGCGGGGATTTGAACACTGAAGCTTTCTTT.